The 25 T cell receptor beta chains listed next were all sequenced from one sample in a study of regulatory T cells in long-lasting Graves disease. Arm-PCR with iRepertoire HTBI primers amplified the CDR3 regions for these TCR beta libraries. In TCRdb, the multiplex PCR reads were re-called with MiXCR into one record per CDR3 protein. The sample records 540,000 or so distinct CDR3 sequences, around an eighth being singletons. Time point meaning: newly diagnosed GD, antithyroid drugs for less than 3 months. From RNA extracted from PBMCs, the TCR library was made. The sample was also reused in another study, on T cells in Graves' hyperthyroidism and ophthalmopathy.

Material: peripheral blood mononuclear cells (PBMCs), obtained at new diagnosis, from a patient treated with antithyroid drugs. These receptors were obtained from a man aged 25 to 45 with Graves disease.

The chain combines TRBV9 with TRBJ2-1; D ambiguous. The ends were cut back, 4 bases at V and 0 bases at J, with 14 bases in the middle. The CDR3 length is 16 residues. Looked up from germline, CDR1 is SGDLS and CDR2 is YYNGEE. CDR3 DNA sequence: TGTGCCAGCAGCCCTACCGGTGCTAGCTCCTACAATGAGCAGTTCTTC. Translating it yields CASSPTGASSYNEQFF.

This clonotype was found many times. The rearrangement links TRBV6-1 to TRBJ2-2; no clear D. The CDR3 sequence is 14 residues long. Germline loops: CDR1 MNHNS, CDR2 SASEGT. Deletions cut 2 bases from V and 4 bases from J, with 8 bases between. The CDR3 bases are TGTGCCAGCAGTGAACAGGCAAGCACCGGGGAGCTGTTTTTT. It is translated as CASSEQASTGELFF.

The sample holds a few counts of this clonotype. The rearrangement joins TRBV5-5 to TRBJ1-5; maybe TRBD1 (6 bases). V lost 3 bases, J lost 4 bases, and 11 bases lay in between. Germline CDR1 is SGHKS and CDR2 is YYEKEE (reference sequence). CDR3 length: 14 residues. The CDR3 bases are TGTGCCAGCAGCTGGGGGGCCAATAATCAGCCCCAGCATTTT. Its protein product is CASSWGANNQPQHF.

This clonotype was seen many times. The rearrangement uses TRBV6-1 and TRBJ1-1; D is perhaps TRBD1 (6 bases). This CDR3 contains 17 residues. Germline-derived CDR1 and CDR2 are MNHNS and SASEGT. Trimming left V 0 bases short and J 0 bases short, with 14 bases between. The CDR3 here is CASSEAPLTGMNTEAFF. The CDR3 DNA sequence: TGTGCCAGCAGTGAAGCCCCCTTGACAGGAATGAACACTGAAGCTTTCTTT.

This clonotype has only a few counts. This chain joins TRBV30 and TRBJ1-4; D possibly corresponds to TRBD1 (6 bases). Germline lookup yields CDR1 GTSNPN and CDR2 SVGIG (reference sequence). CDR3 length: 16 residues. V lost 4 bases to trimming and J lost 0 bases, with 15 bases between them. The CDR3 spells CAWTAGGATTNEKLFF. In DNA, the CDR3 is TGTGCCTGGACCGCGGGGGGGGCAACAACTAATGAAAAACTGTTTTTT.

The chain carries TRBV7-2 and TRBJ1-5; no reliable D call. CDR3 length equals 14 residues. Germline CDR1 SGHTA, CDR2 FQGNSA. Trimming pared 2 bases from V and 9 bases from J, leaving 14 bases between. The CDR3 loop is CASSLKNLRAPQHF. CDR3 coding DNA: TGTGCCAGCAGCTTAAAGAATCTTAGGGCGCCCCAGCATTTT.

A few counts support this clonotype. This chain connects TRBV7-2 to TRBJ1-3; no clear D. The CDR3 contains 17 residues. CDR1 and CDR2 from the germline V gene are SGHTA and FQGNSA. The V gene lost 5 bases and the J gene lost 0 bases, with 17 bases spanning the gap. CDR3 coding DNA: TGTGCCAGCAGCCCAAAACGCGTGACAACCTCTGGAAACACCATATATTTT. It codes for CASSPKRVTTSGNTIYF.

This chain uses TRBV6-9 with TRBJ2-1; the match to TRBD2 covers 7 bases. The CDR3 totals 14 residues. Germline loops: CDR1 MNHGY, CDR2 SVAAGI. Trimming removed 4 bases from V and 3 bases from J; junction bases left unmatched: 3. CDR3 loop: CASSFQRGYNEQFF. In DNA, the CDR3 is TGTGCCAGCAGTTTCCAGCGGGGCTACAATGAGCAGTTCTTC.

About this clonotype: A far larger clone is one base from this, pointing to a likely read error. The chain combines TRBV30 with TRBJ2-1, with D perhaps TRBD2 (7 bases). This CDR3 comprises 12 residues. The V and J ends lost 8 bases and 10 bases respectively, with 18 bases between them. The germline CDR1 and CDR2 sequences are GTSNPN and SVGIG (reference sequence). DNA of the CDR3: TGTGCCACCGAGGGGGGGGGGTACGAGCAGTTCTTC. It encodes CATEGGGYEQFF.

This clonotype has a count of ten or more. The chain recombines TRBV5-1 with TRBJ1-2, with a possible D match to TRBD1 (6 bases). The ends were cut back, 8 bases at V and 4 bases at J, with 24 bases in the middle. The CDR3 contains 16 residues. Germline V gene lookup returns CDR1 SGHRS and CDR2 YFSETQ. The CDR3 spells CASKPDTGTSFYGYTF. The CDR3 DNA reads as TGCGCCAGTAAACCTGATACCGGGACATCCTTCTATGGCTACACCTTC.

The chain is built from TRBV19 and TRBJ2-7, with TRBD1 matching over 8 bases. V was pared by 5 bases and J by 2 bases, with 5 bases of the junction left unmatched. CDR1 and CDR2 from the germline V gene are LNHDA and SQIVND (reference sequence). CDR3 length: 14 amino acids. The chain's CDR3 is CASSETGAPYEQYF. Written as DNA, the CDR3 is TGTGCCAGTAGTGAGACAGGGGCGCCCTACGAGCAGTACTTC.

This clonotype was detected ten times or more. The chain joins TRBV6-1 to TRBJ1-2; D call uncertain. CDR1 is MNHNS, CDR2 SASEGT, per germline. The CDR3 is 18 residues long. The V end was cut by 2 bases, the J end by 6 bases, with 25 bases between. CDR3 DNA: TGTGCCAGCAGTGAACCGTTCCGGGAACGAAAAAAGGACCATGGCTACACCTTC. Translating it yields CASSEPFRERKKDHGYTF.

This clonotype has ten or more counts. The chain employs TRBV12-3 or TRBV12-4 and TRBJ2-2; D not resolved. The V gene lost 3 bases and the J gene lost 7 bases, with 3 bases spanning the gap. This CDR3 has 11 residues. CDR3 amino acids: CASSLLGELFF. The CDR3 coding sequence is TGTGCCAGCAGTTTGCTCGGGGAGCTGTTTTTT.

This clonotype was picked up a small number of times. The rearrangement uses TRBV3-1 and TRBJ2-7; 7 bases line up with TRBD2. Trimming cost V 1 base and J 5 bases; bases outside gene matches: 5. The CDR3 is 14 residues long. The germline V gene encodes CDR1 LGHDT and CDR2 YNNKEL (reference sequence). Here the CDR3 DNA reads TGTGCCAGCAGCCAAGGGGGAGGGTCCCACGAGCAGTACTTC. It yields the protein CASSQGGGSHEQYF.

Points on this clonotype: This could be a read error, since a much larger clone is one nucleotide away. The chain joins TRBV27 to TRBJ2-5; TRBD1 agrees at 7 bases. This CDR3 comprises 15 residues. Germline CDR1 is MNHEY and CDR2 is SMNVEV (reference sequence). CDR3 in amino acids: CAGRTYRTGDETQYF. The CDR3, as DNA: TGTGCCGGCAGAACCTATCGGACAGGCGACGAGACCCAGTACTTC.

A word on this clonotype: It may be a read error: a sequence one base away is much more abundant. The chain is built from TRBV19 and TRBJ2-3, with 8 bases lining up with TRBD2. J lost 0 bases, V lost 6 bases, and 8 bases had no gene match. The germline CDR1 and CDR2 sequences are LNHDA and SQIVND (reference sequence). The CDR3 covers 16 residues. The DNA of the CDR3 is TGTGCCAGTAGCACCTTAGCGGGGTCTAGCACAGATACGCAGTATTTT. Translated, it gives CASSTLAGSSTDTQYF.

This clonotype was found a few times. V is TRBV3-1 and J is TRBJ2-5; 13 bases line up with TRBD2. V gave up 5 bases and J gave up 6 bases; unmatched junction bases: 9. This CDR3 has 16 amino acids. Germline V CDR1 and CDR2: LGHDT, YNNKEL (reference sequence). DNA for the CDR3: TGTGCCAGCAGCTACCGGACTAGCGGGAGTTCACAGACCCAGTACTTC. Translating it yields CASSYRTSGSSQTQYF.

A few counts support this clonotype. V gene TRBV6-2 or TRBV6-3 combines with J gene TRBJ2-7; the D call may be TRBD1 or TRBD2 (6 bases each). Trimming took 5 bases from V and 6 from J, leaving 14 bases between them. The CDR3 is made up of 13 amino acids. Per germline, CDR1 MNHEY and CDR2 SVGEGT. The CDR3 protein is CASSRKGGPEQYF. For the CDR3, the DNA is TGTGCCAGCAGTAGGAAGGGGGGACCCGAGCAGTACTTC.

This clonotype was observed a few times. The chain joins TRBV20-1 to TRBJ2-5; 13 bases fit TRBD2. V lost 0 bases, J lost 5 bases, and 9 bases stayed unmatched. Germline V gives CDR1 DFQATT, CDR2 SNEGSKA (reference sequence). The CDR3 has 17 residues. The CDR3: CSARDVTSGRPEETQYF. The CDR3 DNA reads TGCAGTGCTAGAGATGTGACTAGCGGGAGGCCCGAGGAGACCCAGTACTTC.

This clonotype was counted many times. The chain combines TRBV2 with TRBJ2-1; 9 nucleotides line up with TRBD1. This CDR3 is 13 amino acids long. The junction had 4 bases not matched to a gene; V was cut back by 10 bases and J by 3 bases. Germline V gene data show CDR1 as SNHLY and CDR2 as FYNNEI. In nucleotides, the CDR3 is TGTGCCAACGGGACAGGGTTCTACAATGAGCAGTTCTTC. This translates into CANGTGFYNEQFF.

There are many counts of this clonotype. This chain joins TRBV20-1 and TRBJ1-2; D call uncertain. CDR1 and CDR2 from the germline V gene are DFQATT and SNEGSKA (reference sequence). The CDR3 consists of 12 residues. V was pared by 5 bases and J by 2 bases, with 9 bases between. CDR3: CSAEGGNYGYTF. CDR3 DNA: TGCAGTGCTGAGGGTGGCAACTATGGCTACACCTTC.

This clonotype was picked up many times. The chain employs TRBV6-5 and TRBJ2-7, with 8 bases lining up with TRBD2. Germline-derived CDR1 and CDR2 are MNHEY and SVGAGI. V shed 2 bases, J shed 6 bases, and the junction held 9 bases outside the gene matches. The CDR3 spans 15 residues. CDR3 sequence: CASSYGVGRGVEQYF. For the CDR3, the DNA is TGTGCCAGCAGTTACGGGGTCGGGAGGGGTGTCGAGCAGTACTTC.

This clonotype was seen only a few times. CDR3 in amino acids: CASSLARGKETQYF. Here the CDR3 DNA reads TGCGCCAGCAGCTTGGCTCGCGGGAAAGAGACCCAGTACTTC. V usage is TRBV5-1 and J usage is TRBJ2-5, with D tentatively TRBD2 (6 bases). V was shortened by 0 bases and J by 3 bases, with 9 bases between the two germline ends. The germline V gene encodes CDR1 SGHRS and CDR2 YFSETQ. This CDR3 region has 14 residues.

The sample holds many counts of this clonotype. The genes are TRBV27 and TRBJ2-5; 9 nucleotides line up with TRBD2. Germline V gene sequence: CDR1 MNHEY, CDR2 SMNVEV (reference sequence). The CDR3 sequence is 14 residues long. J lost 3 bases, V lost 3 bases, and 2 bases had no gene match. For the CDR3, the DNA is TGTGCCAGCAGTTTGATAGCGGGAGAAGAGACCCAGTACTTC. It codes for CASSLIAGEETQYF.

For this clonotype: This may arise from a read error, as a much more abundant clone is one base away. The rearrangement links TRBV5-1 to TRBJ2-7; TRBD2 is a possible D gene (5 bases). Looked up from germline, CDR1 is SGHRS and CDR2 is YFSETQ. The CDR3 has 15 amino acids. The CDR3: CACSSSGSGPYEQYF. CDR3 sequence (DNA): TGCGCCTGCAGCTCAAGCGGTTCTGGACCCTACGAGCAGTACTTC.